The 9 T cell receptor beta chains below come from one sample, sequenced in a study of T-cell memory formation after mild COVID-19 (dated by TCRdb to the early 2020s). Preparation of the library involved 5' RACE. The sequencer listed for this sample is Illumina NovaSeq 6000. The public reads were run again by TCRdb, first through fastp at Q25 and then through MiXCR, and only productive beta chains were kept. Rows matching on CDR3 protein sequence are summarized as one entry with the most common DNA and genes. For this sample the table gives 450,000 to 650,000 distinct CDR3 sequences, of which around 20% were detected only once. The ten top clones hold approximately 13% of the sample. The sequencing input was PBMCs or a T cell subset sorted from them (not recorded which). The receptor set was obtained from an adult woman who had mild COVID-19 (a few samples of this study predate the infection). The sample titles of this study are shuffled in the database, so cell type and time point are left out; the donor was told from shared clones.

In this sample, this clonotype turned up a few times. The chain is built from TRBV15 and TRBJ1-1; no reliable D call. Germline V gene sequence: CDR1 LNHNV, CDR2 YYDKDF (reference sequence). V was cut by 0 bases and J by 1 base, with 6 bases left in between. This CDR3 is 14 amino acids long. The DNA of the CDR3 is TGTGCCACCAGCAGAGATTTGCGGAACACTGAAGCTTTCTTT. Translating gives CATSRDLRNTEAFF.

Here the CDR3 reads CASRTDPNAYGYTF. The CDR3 coding sequence is TGTGCCAGCCGGACAGACCCTAATGCCTATGGCTACACCTTC. V is TRBV12-3 or TRBV12-4 and J is TRBJ1-2; weak D call: TRBD1 (6 bases). CDR3 length: 14 residues. Trimming removed 8 bases at V and 4 bases at J, with 17 bases between.

This clonotype was detected a few times. The chain couples TRBV20-1 to TRBJ1-2; D gene unclear. Looked up from germline, CDR1 is DFQATT and CDR2 is SNEGSKA (reference sequence). Trimming shortened V by 4 bases and J by 2 bases, and 8 bases separated the two germline ends. The CDR3 covers 12 residues. The CDR3 is CSANRPNYGYTF. In nucleotides, the CDR3 is TGCAGTGCTAACAGACCCAACTATGGCTACACCTTC.

This clonotype was seen a handful of times. The genes are TRBV12-3 or TRBV12-4 and TRBJ2-7; the D gene is possibly TRBD1 (6 bases). This CDR3 is 16 amino acids long. V dropped 6 bases and J dropped 0 bases, with 18 bases sitting between them. CDR3 sequence reads: CASRQAGVARSYEQYF. DNA of the CDR3: TGTGCCAGCAGACAGGCAGGGGTTGCCCGCTCCTACGAGCAGTACTTC.

The chain recombines TRBV12-3 or TRBV12-4 with TRBJ2-1, with D maybe TRBD2 (6 bases). CDR3 size: 14 residues. Trimming cost V 1 base and J 6 bases, with 10 bases left between them. CDR3 protein: CASSLGTTGNEQFF. The CDR3 coding sequence is TGTGCCAGCAGTTTAGGGACTACGGGCAATGAGCAGTTCTTC.

This chain links TRBV7-8 with TRBJ1-2; unclear D gene. Between the trimmed V and J ends, which lost 3 bases and 5 bases, there was a span of 7 bases. The germline gives CDR1 SGHVS, CDR2 FQNEAQ. The CDR3 consists of 12 residues. CDR3 residues: CASSFDNYGYTF. The CDR3 bases are TGTGCCAGCAGCTTTGACAATTATGGCTACACCTTC. Drawing the rest from reference TRBV7-8 and TRBJ1-2, the complete variable domain is GAGVSQSPRYKVAKRGQDVALRCDPISGHVSLFWYQQALGQGPEFLTYFQNEAQLDKSGLPSDRFFAERPEGSVSTLKIQRTQQEDSAVYLCASSFDNYGYTFGSGTRLTVV.

The gene calls are TRBV9 and TRBJ2-5; 9 bases match TRBD2. Germline CDR1 is SGDLS and CDR2 is YYNGEE. V lost 2 bases to trimming and J lost 5 bases; unmatched junction nucleotides: 4. The CDR3 extends over 14 amino acids. DNA of the CDR3: TGTGCCAGCAGCGTGGCTAGCGGGATGGAGACCCAGTACTTC. Its protein product is CASSVASGMETQYF.

This clonotype was picked up a small number of times. This chain links TRBV5-1 with TRBJ2-1; weak D call: TRBD2 (5 bases). Between the trimmed V and J ends, which lost 6 bases and 7 bases, there was a span of 11 bases. This CDR3 has 12 residues. Germline V gene data show CDR1 as SGHRS and CDR2 as YFSETQ. CDR3 residues: CASITPGNEQFF. The CDR3 DNA is TGCGCCAGCATCACCCCGGGGAATGAGCAGTTCTTC.

V is TRBV4-1 and J is TRBJ1-3; 9 bases are shared with TRBD1. Germline V gene data show CDR1 as MGHRA and CDR2 as YSYEKL. The V and J ends lost 1 base and 0 bases, in that order; junction bases with no gene match: 7. The CDR3 has 18 amino acids. CDR3 coding DNA: TGCGCCAGCAGCCAAGGTTTCGGGACAGGGAGCTCTGGAAACACCATATATTTT. Protein product: CASSQGFGTGSSGNTIYF.